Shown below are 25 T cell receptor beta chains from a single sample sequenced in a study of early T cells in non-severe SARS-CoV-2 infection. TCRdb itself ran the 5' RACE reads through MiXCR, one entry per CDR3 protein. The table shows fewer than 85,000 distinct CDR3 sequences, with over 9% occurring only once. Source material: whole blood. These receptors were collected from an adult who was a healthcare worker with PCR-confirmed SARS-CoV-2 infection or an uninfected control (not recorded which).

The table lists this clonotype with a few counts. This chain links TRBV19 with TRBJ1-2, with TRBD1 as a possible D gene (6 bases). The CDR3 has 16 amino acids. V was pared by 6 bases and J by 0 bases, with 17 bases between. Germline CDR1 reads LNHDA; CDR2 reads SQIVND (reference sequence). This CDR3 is CASSPQGGGTNYGYTF. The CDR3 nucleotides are TGTGCCAGTAGCCCTCAAGGAGGGGGGACTAACTATGGCTACACCTTC.

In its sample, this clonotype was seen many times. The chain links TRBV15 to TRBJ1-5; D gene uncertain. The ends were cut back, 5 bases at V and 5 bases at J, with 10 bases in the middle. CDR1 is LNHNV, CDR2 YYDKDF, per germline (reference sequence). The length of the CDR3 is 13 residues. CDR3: CATSPLDHQPQHF. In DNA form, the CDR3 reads TGTGCCACCAGCCCACTAGACCATCAGCCCCAGCATTTT.

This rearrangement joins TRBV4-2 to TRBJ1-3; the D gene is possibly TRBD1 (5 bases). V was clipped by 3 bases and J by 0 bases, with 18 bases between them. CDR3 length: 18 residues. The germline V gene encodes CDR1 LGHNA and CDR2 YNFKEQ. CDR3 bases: TGTGCCAGCAGCCATCCACGGGGCAGCCTGATCTCTGGAAACACCATATATTTT. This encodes CASSHPRGSLISGNTIYF.

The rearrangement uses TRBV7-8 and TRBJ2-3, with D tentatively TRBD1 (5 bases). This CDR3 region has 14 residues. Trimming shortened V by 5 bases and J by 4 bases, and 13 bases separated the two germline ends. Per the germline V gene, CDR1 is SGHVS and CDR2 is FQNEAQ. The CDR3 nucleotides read TGTGCCAGCAGCACTCGACAGAATGCAGATACGCAGTATTTT. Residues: CASSTRQNADTQYF. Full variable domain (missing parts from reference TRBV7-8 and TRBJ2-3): GAGVSQSPRYKVAKRGQDVALRCDPISGHVSLFWYQQALGQGPEFLTYFQNEAQLDKSGLPSDRFFAERPEGSVSTLKIQRTQQEDSAVYLCASSTRQNADTQYFGPGTRLTVL.

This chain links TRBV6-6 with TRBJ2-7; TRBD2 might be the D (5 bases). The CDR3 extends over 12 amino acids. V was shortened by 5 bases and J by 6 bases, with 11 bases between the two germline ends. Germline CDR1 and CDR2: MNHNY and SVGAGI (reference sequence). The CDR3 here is CASSRNGIEQYF. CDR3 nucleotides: TGTGCCAGCAGTCGTAACGGGATCGAGCAGTACTTC.

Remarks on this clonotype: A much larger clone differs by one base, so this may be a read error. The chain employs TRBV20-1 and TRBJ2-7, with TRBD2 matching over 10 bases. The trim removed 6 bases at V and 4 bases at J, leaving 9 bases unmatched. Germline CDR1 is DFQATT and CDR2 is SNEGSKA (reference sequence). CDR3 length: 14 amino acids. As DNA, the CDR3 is TGCAGTGCCCATACTCCTAGCGGGAGTTACGAGCAGTACTTC. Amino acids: CSAHTPSGSYEQYF.

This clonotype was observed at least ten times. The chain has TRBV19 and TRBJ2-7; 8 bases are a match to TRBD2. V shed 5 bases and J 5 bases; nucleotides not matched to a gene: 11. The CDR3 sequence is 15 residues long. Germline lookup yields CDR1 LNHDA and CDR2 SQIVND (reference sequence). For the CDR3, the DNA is TGTGCCAGTAGTCCCTTTTCGGGGGGGGTCCACGAGCAGTACTTC. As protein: CASSPFSGGVHEQYF. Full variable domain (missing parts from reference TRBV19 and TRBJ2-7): DGGITQSPKYLFRKEGQNVTLSCEQNLNHDAMYWYRQDPGQGLRLIYYSQIVNDFQKGDIAEGYSVSREKKESFPLTVTSAQKNPTAFYLCASSPFSGGVHEQYFGPGTRLTVT.

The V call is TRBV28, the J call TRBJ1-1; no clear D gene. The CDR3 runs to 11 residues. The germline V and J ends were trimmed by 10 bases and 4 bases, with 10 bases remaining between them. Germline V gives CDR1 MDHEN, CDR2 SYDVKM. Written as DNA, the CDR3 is TGTGCCACCCGAATCGTCACTGAAGCTTTCTTT. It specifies CATRIVTEAFF.

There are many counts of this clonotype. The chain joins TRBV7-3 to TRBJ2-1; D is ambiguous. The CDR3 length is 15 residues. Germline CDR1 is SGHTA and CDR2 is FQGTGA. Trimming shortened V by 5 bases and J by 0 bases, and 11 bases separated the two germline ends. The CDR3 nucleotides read TGTGCCAGCAGCCGCACTAAAAGCTCCTACAATGAGCAGTTCTTC. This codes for CASSRTKSSYNEQFF.

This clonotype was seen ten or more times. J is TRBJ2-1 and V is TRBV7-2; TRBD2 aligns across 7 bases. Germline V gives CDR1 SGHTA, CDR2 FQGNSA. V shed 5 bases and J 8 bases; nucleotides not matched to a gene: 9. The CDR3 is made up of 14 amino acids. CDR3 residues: CASSPAMGRDEQFF. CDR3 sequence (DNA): TGTGCCAGCAGCCCTGCTATGGGGAGGGATGAGCAGTTCTTC.

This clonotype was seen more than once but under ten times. For the CDR3, the DNA is TGTGCCAGCAGCGGAGGGCCAGGGCTCTCCTACAATGAGCAGTTCTTC. Protein product: CASSGGPGLSYNEQFF. The chain is built from TRBV7-9 and TRBJ2-1, with a possible D match to TRBD2 (6 bases). Trimming took off 5 bases at V and 0 bases at J, with 14 bases between the two ends. The CDR3 has 16 amino acids. Per germline, CDR1 SEHNR and CDR2 FQNEAQ (reference sequence).

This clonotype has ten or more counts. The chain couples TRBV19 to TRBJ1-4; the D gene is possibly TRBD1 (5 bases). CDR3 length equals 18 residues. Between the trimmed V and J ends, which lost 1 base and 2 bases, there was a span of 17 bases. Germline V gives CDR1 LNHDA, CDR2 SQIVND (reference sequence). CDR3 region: CASSIGGDSGWTNEKLFF. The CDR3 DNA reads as TGTGCCAGTAGTATAGGCGGGGACTCCGGCTGGACTAATGAAAAACTGTTTTTT.

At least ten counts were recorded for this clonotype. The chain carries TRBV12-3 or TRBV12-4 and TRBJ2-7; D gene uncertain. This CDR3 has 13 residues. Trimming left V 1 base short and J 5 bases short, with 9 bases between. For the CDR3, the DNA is TGTGCCAGCAGTTTAGTTTTGTACCACGAGCAGTACTTC. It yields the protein CASSLVLYHEQYF.

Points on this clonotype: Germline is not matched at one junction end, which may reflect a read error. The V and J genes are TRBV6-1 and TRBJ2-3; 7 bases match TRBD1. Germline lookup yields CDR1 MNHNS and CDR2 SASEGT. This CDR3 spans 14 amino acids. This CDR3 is CASSDGMGTDTQYF. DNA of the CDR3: TGTGCCAGCAGTGACGGCATGGGGACAGATACCCAGTATTTT.

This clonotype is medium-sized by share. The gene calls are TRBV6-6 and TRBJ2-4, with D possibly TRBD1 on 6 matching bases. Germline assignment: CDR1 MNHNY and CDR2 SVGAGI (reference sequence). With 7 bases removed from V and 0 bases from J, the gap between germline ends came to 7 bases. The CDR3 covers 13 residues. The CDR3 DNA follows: TGTGCCAGCACAGGGGTAGCCAAAAACATTCAGTACTTC. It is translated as CASTGVAKNIQYF.

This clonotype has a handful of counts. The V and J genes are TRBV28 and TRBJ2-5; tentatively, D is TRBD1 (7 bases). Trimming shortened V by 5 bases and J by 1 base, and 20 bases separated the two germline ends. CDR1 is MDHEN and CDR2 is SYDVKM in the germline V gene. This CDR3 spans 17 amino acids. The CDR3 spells CASSRIRGVKIQETQYF. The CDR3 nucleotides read TGTGCCAGCAGTCGAATCAGGGGGGTGAAAATCCAAGAGACCCAGTACTTC.

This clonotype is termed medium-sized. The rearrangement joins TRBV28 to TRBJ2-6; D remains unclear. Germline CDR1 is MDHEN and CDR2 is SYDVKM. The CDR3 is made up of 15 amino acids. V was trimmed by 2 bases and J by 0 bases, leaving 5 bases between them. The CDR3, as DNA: TGTGCCAGCAGTTTAAGAATCTCTGGGGCCAACGTCCTGACTTTC. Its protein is CASSLRISGANVLTF.

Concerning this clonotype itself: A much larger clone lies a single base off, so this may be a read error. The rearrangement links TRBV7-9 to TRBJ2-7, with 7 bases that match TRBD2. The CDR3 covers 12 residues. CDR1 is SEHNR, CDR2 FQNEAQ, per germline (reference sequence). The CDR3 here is CAGSWGREEQYF. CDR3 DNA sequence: TGTGCCGGCAGCTGGGGGAGGGAAGAGCAGTACTTC.

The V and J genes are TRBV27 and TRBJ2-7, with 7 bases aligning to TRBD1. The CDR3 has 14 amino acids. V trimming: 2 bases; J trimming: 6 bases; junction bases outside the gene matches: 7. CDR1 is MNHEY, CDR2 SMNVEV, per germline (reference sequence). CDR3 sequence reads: CASSLRRGQGEQYF. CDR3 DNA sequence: TGTGCCAGCAGTTTACGTAGGGGGCAGGGCGAGCAGTACTTC.

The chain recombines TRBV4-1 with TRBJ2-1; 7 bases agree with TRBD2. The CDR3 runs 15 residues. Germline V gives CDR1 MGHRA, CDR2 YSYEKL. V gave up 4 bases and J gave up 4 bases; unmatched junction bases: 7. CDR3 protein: CASSRSGNLYNEQFF. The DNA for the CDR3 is TGCGCCAGCAGCCGCAGCGGGAACCTTTACAATGAGCAGTTCTTC.

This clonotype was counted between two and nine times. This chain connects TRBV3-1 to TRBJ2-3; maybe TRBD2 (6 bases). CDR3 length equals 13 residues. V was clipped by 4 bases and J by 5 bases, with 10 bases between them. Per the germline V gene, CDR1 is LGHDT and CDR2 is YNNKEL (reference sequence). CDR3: CASSRASEDTQYF. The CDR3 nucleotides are TGTGCCAGCAGCCGAGCTAGCGAAGATACGCAGTATTTT.

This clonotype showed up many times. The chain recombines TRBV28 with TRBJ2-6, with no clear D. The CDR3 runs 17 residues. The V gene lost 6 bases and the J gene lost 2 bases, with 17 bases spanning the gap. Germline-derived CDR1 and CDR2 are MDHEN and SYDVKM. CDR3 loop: CASRSQARTPGANVLTF. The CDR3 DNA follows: TGTGCCAGCAGGTCCCAGGCAAGAACGCCTGGGGCCAACGTCCTGACTTTC.

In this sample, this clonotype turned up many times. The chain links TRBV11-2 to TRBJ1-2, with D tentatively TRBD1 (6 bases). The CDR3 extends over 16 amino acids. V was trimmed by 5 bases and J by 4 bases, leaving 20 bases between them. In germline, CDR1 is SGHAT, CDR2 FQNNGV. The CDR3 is CASSNRQVLVPYGYTF. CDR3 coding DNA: TGTGCCAGCAGCAATCGACAGGTCCTAGTACCCTATGGCTACACCTTC.

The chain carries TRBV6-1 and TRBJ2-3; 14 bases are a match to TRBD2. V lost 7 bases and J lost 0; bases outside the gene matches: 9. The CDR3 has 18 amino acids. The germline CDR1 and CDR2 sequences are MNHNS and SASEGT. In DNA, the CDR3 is TGTGCCAGCAACTTGGGACTAGCGGGAGTAACTAGCACAGATACGCAGTATTTT. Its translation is CASNLGLAGVTSTDTQYF.

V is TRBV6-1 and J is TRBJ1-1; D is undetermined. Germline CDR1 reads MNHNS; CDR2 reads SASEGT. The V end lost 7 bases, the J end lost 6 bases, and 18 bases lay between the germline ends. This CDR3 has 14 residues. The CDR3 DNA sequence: TGTGCCAGCAAAATAATGGGGTCAGAGGCTGAAGCTTTCTTT. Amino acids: CASKIMGSEAEAFF.